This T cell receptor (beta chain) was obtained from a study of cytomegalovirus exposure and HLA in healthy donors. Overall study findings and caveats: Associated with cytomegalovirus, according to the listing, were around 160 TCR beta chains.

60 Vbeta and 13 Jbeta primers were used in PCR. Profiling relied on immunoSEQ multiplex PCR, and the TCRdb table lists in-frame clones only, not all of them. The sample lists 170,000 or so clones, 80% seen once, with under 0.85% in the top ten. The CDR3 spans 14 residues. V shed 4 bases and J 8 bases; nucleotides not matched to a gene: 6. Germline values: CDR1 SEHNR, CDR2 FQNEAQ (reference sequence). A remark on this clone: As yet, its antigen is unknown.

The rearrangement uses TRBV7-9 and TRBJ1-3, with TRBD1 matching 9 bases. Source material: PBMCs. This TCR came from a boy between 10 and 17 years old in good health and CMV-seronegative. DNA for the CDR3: TGTGCCAGCAGCTGGACAGGGGAGGGTGACACCATATATTTT. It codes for CASSWTGEGDTIYF. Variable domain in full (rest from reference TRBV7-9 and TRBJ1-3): DTGVSQNPRHKITKRGQNVTFRCDPISEHNRLYWYRQTLGQGPEFLTYFQNEAQLEKSRLLSDRFSAERPKGSFSTLEIQRTEQGDSAMYLCASSWTGEGDTIYFGEGSWLTVV.